Following are 6 T cell receptor beta chains from one sample sequenced in a study of shared clonotypes between healthy human individuals. Assay: immunoSEQ multiplex PCR; the TCRdb copy retains only in-frame clones and omits some. The sample has around 500,000 clones; about 72% are singletons. The sample consisted of PBMCs. The origin of the receptors is a middle-aged woman in good health. Some clones in this sample may be carry-over from other donors' samples.

The chain joins TRBV4-2 to TRBJ2-5; a possible D gene is TRBD2 (5 bases). Matching the DNA end better, TRBJ2-7 makes the J call doubtful. Germline loops: CDR1 LGHNA, CDR2 YNFKEQ. The CDR3 loop spans 15 amino acids. For the CDR3, the DNA is TGTGCCAGCAGCCAAGCGCTTCAGACTACCTACGAGCAGTACTTC. As protein: CASSQALQTTYEQYF.

The genes are TRBV5-1 and TRBJ2-7; maybe TRBD1 (6 bases). CDR1 is SGHRS, CDR2 YFSETQ, per germline. V was trimmed by 6 bases and J by 2 bases, leaving 12 bases between them. This CDR3 comprises 13 residues. CDR3 in amino acids: CASTDSRTYEQYF. The CDR3 bases are TGCGCCAGCACGGACAGTCGTACCTACGAGCAGTACTTC.

V usage is TRBV28 and J usage is TRBJ2-5; the match to TRBD2 covers 8 bases. Germline V lookup: CDR1 MDHEN, CDR2 SYDVKM. The CDR3 is made up of 16 amino acids. After removal of 3 bases from V and 1 base from J, the junction contained 7 bases not matched to a gene. The CDR3 loop reads CASSFLAGGIQETQYF. In DNA form, the CDR3 reads TGTGCCAGCAGTTTTCTGGCGGGAGGCATCCAAGAGACCCAGTACTTC.

The V call is TRBV2, the J call TRBJ2-2; 13 bases map to TRBD2. This CDR3 spans 16 amino acids. CDR1 SNHLY and CDR2 FYNNEI come from the germline V gene. V was pared by 4 bases and J by 5 bases, with 4 bases of the junction left unmatched. The CDR3: CASSGLAGGETGELFF. CDR3 nucleotide sequence: TGTGCCAGCAGTGGACTAGCGGGAGGTGAGACCGGGGAGCTGTTTTTT.

This sequence joins TRBV28 and TRBJ1-2; 10 bases are shared with TRBD1. Germline V lookup: CDR1 MDHEN, CDR2 SYDVKM. V was pared by 4 bases and J by 7 bases, with 6 bases of the junction left unmatched. This CDR3 is built from 14 residues. CDR3 nucleotide sequence: TGTGCCAGCAGTTCCCCCGGACAGGGGGTTGGCTACACCTTC. This gives the protein CASSSPGQGVGYTF.

The chain combines TRBV5-1 with TRBJ2-7; D is uncertain. Germline V gene data show CDR1 as SGHRS and CDR2 as YFSETQ. V was cut by 0 bases and J by 4 bases, with 11 bases left in between. The CDR3 length is 14 residues. CDR3 nucleotides: TGCGCCAGCAGCTTGGCCACTGGGCGTTACGAGCAGTACTTC. Translating gives CASSLATGRYEQYF.